The 31 T cell receptor beta chains below come from one sample, sequenced in a study of blood T cell repertoires in COVID-19. TCRdb's table, derived via immunoSEQ multiplex PCR, lists solely in-frame clones and lacks some. The sample has about 250,000 clones; about 86% are singletons. The sample consisted of peripheral blood. The receptors here all came from an elderly man with acute or convalescent COVID-19.

The V and J genes are TRBV24-1 and TRBJ2-7, with 7 bases aligning to TRBD1. The CDR3 spans 15 residues. V dropped 2 bases and J dropped 2; count of bases not matched to a gene: 5. Germline V gene sequence: CDR1 KGHDR, CDR2 SFDVKD. This CDR3 is CATSDSGTVPYEQYF. The CDR3 DNA reads TGTGCCACCAGTGATTCCGGGACAGTCCCCTACGAGCAGTACTTC.

The chain combines TRBV2 with TRBJ1-1; 9 bases agree with TRBD1. The V gene's germline CDR1 is SNHLY and CDR2 FYNNEI. CDR3 length equals 15 residues. After removal of 6 bases from V and 2 bases from J, the junction contained 7 bases not matched to a gene. Written as DNA, the CDR3 is TGTGCCAGCAGATCAGTGGGACAGGGTAACACTGAAGCTTTCTTT. This translates into CASRSVGQGNTEAFF.

In its sample, this clone was seen once. This chain links TRBV19 with TRBJ2-7, with 7 positions matching TRBD1. The J segment lost 4 bases and the V segment lost 3 bases, leaving 9 bases of the junction unmatched. CDR3 size: 15 residues. Per the germline V gene, CDR1 is LNHDA and CDR2 is SQIVND (reference sequence). CDR3 bases: TGTGCCAGTAGTATCAAGGGGGCCCCTGGATACGAGCAGTACTTC. It encodes CASSIKGAPGYEQYF.

V and J are TRBV4-1 and TRBJ2-1, with D tentatively TRBD1 (5 bases). Germline CDR1 is MGHRA and CDR2 is YSYEKL. The CDR3 sequence is 15 residues long. V lost 3 bases, J lost 10 bases, and 19 bases lay in between. For the CDR3, the DNA is TGCGCCAGCAGCCAGCTCCGGCCACTGGGGCAGGAGCAGTTCTTC. Translated: CASSQLRPLGQEQFF.

This chain joins TRBV2 and TRBJ2-2, with a possible D match to TRBD2 (6 bases). The CDR3 has 14 residues. Germline V gene lookup returns CDR1 SNHLY and CDR2 FYNNEI. The V end lost 4 bases, the J end lost 7 bases, and 13 bases lay between the germline ends. The CDR3 nucleotides are TGTGCCAGCAGTGTCGGGACTCCGAGCGGGGAGCTGTTTTTT. This translates into CASSVGTPSGELFF.

This chain joins TRBV5-1 and TRBJ1-2; 7 nucleotides match TRBD1. CDR3 length equals 16 residues. V trimming: 0 bases; J trimming: 4 bases; junction bases outside the gene matches: 9. CDR1 and CDR2 from the germline V gene are SGHRS and YFSETQ. CDR3 bases: TGCGCCAGCAGCTTGGGGACAGGCCAACGACGCTATGGCTACACCTTC. This sequence encodes CASSLGTGQRRYGYTF. Full variable domain (rest looked up from reference TRBV5-1 and TRBJ1-2): KAGVTQTPRYLIKTRGQQVTLSCSPISGHRSVSWYQQTPGQGLQFLFEYFSETQRNKGNFPGRFSGRQFSNSRSEMNVSTLELGDSALYLCASSLGTGQRRYGYTFGSGTRLTVV.

V and J are TRBV3-1 (or the pseudogene TRBV3-2) and TRBJ2-1; possible D gene TRBD1, 5 bases. V was clipped by 4 bases and J by 9 bases, with 10 bases between them. Germline assignment: CDR1 LGHDT and CDR2 YNNKEL (reference sequence). This CDR3 has 12 amino acids. In DNA, the CDR3 is TGTGCCAGCAGCCCCAGGGTGGGTGAGCAGTTCTTC. Translated, it gives CASSPRVGEQFF.

J is TRBJ2-1 and V is TRBV6-4; D gene unclear. The CDR3 runs to 15 residues. Per the germline V gene, CDR1 is MRHNA and CDR2 is SNTAGT. V gave up 5 bases and J gave up 0 bases, with 11 bases separating them. CDR3 loop: CASSTLSSSYNEQFF. For the CDR3, the DNA is TGTGCCAGCAGTACTCTTTCGAGCTCCTACAATGAGCAGTTCTTC.

CDR3 sequence (DNA): TGTGCCAGTAAGAGGTCAGGGCCTTCGAACACCGGGGAGCTGTTTTTT. Translated: CASKRSGPSNTGELFF. The J gene is TRBJ2-2, the V gene TRBV19; D might be TRBD1 (5 bases). CDR1 and CDR2 from the germline V gene are LNHDA and SQIVND (reference sequence). The CDR3 length is 16 residues. Trimming removed 7 bases at V and 0 bases at J, with 15 bases between.

The rearrangement joins TRBV11-1 to TRBJ2-3; 7 positions agree with TRBD1. The CDR3 is made up of 14 amino acids. V lost 2 bases, J lost 4 bases, and 3 bases stayed unmatched. Germline CDR1 SGHAT, CDR2 FQDESV (reference sequence). Written as DNA, the CDR3 is TGTGCCAGCAGCTTATTGCAGGGGGCAGATACGCAGTATTTT. Protein: CASSLLQGADTQYF.

The chain joins TRBV7-8 to TRBJ1-5, with D hard to call. Germline CDR1 SGHVS, CDR2 FQNEAQ. V dropped 1 base and J dropped 5 bases, with 15 bases sitting between them. The CDR3 consists of 16 residues. This CDR3 is CASSLVRVPTYQPQHF. As DNA, the CDR3 is TGTGCCAGCAGCTTAGTGAGGGTACCTACTTATCAGCCCCAGCATTTT.

V gene TRBV4-1 combines with J gene TRBJ2-7, with TRBD1 matching over 7 bases. The V gene end was trimmed by 2 bases and the J gene end by 1 base; junction bases not matched to a gene: 8. Germline V gives CDR1 MGHRA, CDR2 YSYEKL. The CDR3 length is 16 residues. CDR3 in amino acids: CASSQQISQGSYEQYF. The CDR3 region has the DNA TGCGCCAGCAGCCAACAAATCTCACAGGGGTCCTACGAGCAGTACTTC.

This clone was recorded once. This chain uses TRBV5-6 with TRBJ2-7; 9 positions agree with TRBD1. V lost 3 bases and J lost 5; bases outside the gene matches: 9. The CDR3 is 15 residues long. From germline, CDR1 is SGHDT and CDR2 YYEEEE. CDR3 loop: CASSSWTGAVHEQYF. CDR3 sequence (DNA): TGTGCCAGCAGCTCTTGGACAGGGGCGGTCCACGAGCAGTACTTC. Full variable domain (rest looked up from reference TRBV5-6 and TRBJ2-7): DAGVTQSPTHLIKTRGQQVTLRCSPKSGHDTVSWYQQALGQGPQFIFQYYEEEERQRGNFPDRFSGHQFPNYSSELNVNALLLGDSALYLCASSSWTGAVHEQYFGPGTRLTVT.

This clone was seen more than once but under ten times. The gene calls are TRBV7-2 and TRBJ1-2, with 8 bases fitting TRBD1. Germline V gene sequence: CDR1 SGHTA, CDR2 FQGNSA. The J segment lost 4 bases and the V segment lost 5 bases, leaving 3 bases of the junction unmatched. The CDR3 sequence is 13 residues long. This chain's CDR3 is CASSLGTGYGYTF. The CDR3 DNA sequence: TGTGCCAGCAGCCTCGGGACAGGCTATGGCTACACCTTC.

This clone was seen more than once but under ten times. The V gene is TRBV27, the J gene TRBJ2-1, with D uncertain. This CDR3 is 15 amino acids long. Germline V CDR1 and CDR2: MNHEY, SMNVEV (reference sequence). V dropped 5 bases and J dropped 0 bases, with 11 bases sitting between them. The CDR3 region has the DNA TGTGCCAGCAGTAAACTCCCGAGCTCCTACAATGAGCAGTTCTTC. Translation gives CASSKLPSSYNEQFF.

The chain recombines TRBV28 with TRBJ2-7, with 11 bases identical to TRBD1. Germline V gene data show CDR1 as MDHEN and CDR2 as SYDVKM. The CDR3 contains 16 residues. Trimming removed 4 bases from V and 7 bases from J; junction bases left unmatched: 12. DNA of the CDR3: TGTGCCAGCAGTTCTTACCGCGGACAGGGGGCACGAGAGCAGTACTTC. This translates into CASSSYRGQGAREQYF.

The genes are TRBV19 and TRBJ1-4; D may be TRBD1 (6 bases). Germline V gene data show CDR1 as LNHDA and CDR2 as SQIVND (reference sequence). V was trimmed by 5 bases and J by 5 bases, leaving 15 bases between them. This CDR3 has 15 residues. The CDR3 region has the DNA TGTGCCAGTAGTGTCACAGGGATCAGGAATGAAAAACTGTTTTTT. Residues: CASSVTGIRNEKLFF.

This sequence joins TRBV19 and TRBJ1-5, with 8 positions matching TRBD1. Trimming cost V 4 bases and J 6 bases; bases outside gene matches: 8. Germline assignment: CDR1 LNHDA and CDR2 SQIVND (reference sequence). This CDR3 is 15 amino acids long. The CDR3 region has the DNA TGTGCCAGTAGTACCCGGGACAGGAACAGTCAGCCCCAGCATTTT. It yields the protein CASSTRDRNSQPQHF.

The chain employs TRBV5-1 and TRBJ2-2, with D maybe TRBD2 (6 bases). Trimming took off 3 bases at V and 5 bases at J, with 17 bases between the two ends. CDR1 and CDR2 from the germline V gene are SGHRS and YFSETQ. This CDR3 is built from 16 residues. The CDR3 region is CASSSSPGTPTGELFF. The CDR3 DNA is TGCGCCAGCAGCTCCAGTCCCGGGACTCCTACCGGGGAGCTGTTTTTT.

The chain joins TRBV5-4 to TRBJ1-6; 9 nucleotides agree with TRBD1. This CDR3 region has 15 residues. Germline values: CDR1 SGHNT, CDR2 YYREEE (reference sequence). Trimming took 7 bases from V and 7 from J; bases not matched to a gene: 9. CDR3 residues: CASQTGGGTNSPLHF. As DNA, the CDR3 is TGTGCCAGCCAGACAGGGGGGGGGACGAATTCACCCCTCCACTTT.

This clone was seen more than once but under ten times. CDR3 region: CASSQMTSGSQETQYF. Written as DNA, the CDR3 is TGTGCCAGCAGCCAGATGACTAGCGGGAGCCAAGAGACCCAGTACTTC. The V gene is TRBV14, the J gene TRBJ2-5; the match to TRBD2 covers 12 bases. CDR3 size: 16 residues. CDR1 is SGHDN and CDR2 is FVKESK in the germline V gene. V lost 3 bases, J lost 1 base, and 3 bases stayed unmatched.

The gene calls are TRBV3-1 (or the pseudogene TRBV3-2) and TRBJ1-2, with 9 bases that match TRBD1. V was pared by 1 base and J by 8 bases, with 8 bases of the junction left unmatched. CDR1 is LGHDT, CDR2 YNNKEL, per germline (reference sequence). The CDR3 spans 15 residues. The CDR3 is CASSQVIGTGSGYTF. CDR3 DNA: TGTGCCAGCAGCCAAGTTATCGGGACAGGGTCCGGCTACACCTTC.

There are a few counts of this clone. The V call is TRBV9, the J call TRBJ2-7, with 10 bases that match TRBD2. Germline V lookup: CDR1 SGDLS, CDR2 YYNGEE. CDR3 size: 19 residues. V shed 1 base, J shed 3 bases, and the junction held 16 bases outside the gene matches. CDR3 bases: TGTGCCAGCAGCGTACACCCCCCCCGAGCGGGAGGGCCCTTCTACGAGCAGTACTTC. This translates into CASSVHPPRAGGPFYEQYF.

The chain employs TRBV4-2 and TRBJ2-1; weak D call: TRBD2 (5 bases). V lost 0 bases, J lost 4 bases, and 10 bases lay in between. The CDR3 contains 15 residues. Looked up from germline, CDR1 is LGHNA and CDR2 is YNFKEQ. The CDR3 region is CASSQEASRYNEQFF. Here the CDR3 DNA reads TGTGCCAGCAGCCAAGAAGCTAGCCGATACAATGAGCAGTTCTTC.

This clone appeared once. The genes are TRBV5-4 and TRBJ1-2; TRBD1 is a possible D gene (6 bases). Per the germline V gene, CDR1 is SGHNT and CDR2 is YYREEE (reference sequence). V lost 0 bases to trimming and J lost 4 bases, with 10 bases between them. The CDR3 has 14 amino acids. The CDR3 bases are TGTGCCAGCAGCTTGGATGCAGGGGCCTATGGCTACACCTTC. This sequence encodes CASSLDAGAYGYTF.

This clone was recorded a few times. The chain links TRBV13 to TRBJ1-4, with TRBD1 as a possible D gene (6 bases). V was cut by 0 bases and J by 5 bases, with 13 bases left in between. The germline CDR1 and CDR2 sequences are PRHDT and FYEKMQ (reference sequence). The CDR3 runs 16 residues. In DNA form, the CDR3 reads TGTGCCAGCAGCTTAGGACCGACAGGCGGGAATGAAAAACTGTTTTTT. This gives the protein CASSLGPTGGNEKLFF.

This clone occurred a few times. The J gene is TRBJ1-6, the V gene TRBV7-9; perhaps TRBD1 as D (5 bases). The germline gives CDR1 SEHNR, CDR2 FQNEAQ (reference sequence). The CDR3 contains 15 residues. V was pared by 1 base and J by 3 bases, with 7 bases between. DNA of the CDR3: TGTGCCAGCAGCTTAGACACAGGCTATAATTCACCCCTCCACTTT. Translating it yields CASSLDTGYNSPLHF.

The chain joins TRBV28 to TRBJ1-5, with TRBD1 matching over 7 bases. The CDR3 is made up of 16 amino acids. The ends lost 6 bases at V and 5 bases at J; junction bases unmatched: 13. Looked up from germline, CDR1 is MDHEN and CDR2 is SYDVKM. The CDR3 DNA reads TGTGCCAGCAGCTTACCGAGGGGGCGCGGAGATCAGCCCCAGCATTTT. It specifies CASSLPRGRGDQPQHF.

CDR3 nucleotides: TGTGCCAGCAGCTTAGGCAGGGCGGCCGAGCAGTACTTC. Translation gives CASSLGRAAEQYF. The chain links TRBV7-2 to TRBJ2-7; TRBD1 is a possible D gene (5 bases). Germline CDR1 SGHTA, CDR2 FQGNSA. This CDR3 is built from 13 residues. V was shortened by 1 base and J by 6 bases, with 10 bases between the two germline ends.

The chain is built from TRBV2 and TRBJ2-3; D might be TRBD1 (5 bases). This CDR3 has 13 amino acids. Germline V gene lookup returns CDR1 SNHLY and CDR2 FYNNEI. Trimming pared 2 bases from V and 4 bases from J, leaving 7 bases between. The CDR3 here is CASSERGPDTQYF. For the CDR3, the DNA is TGTGCCAGCAGTGAAAGGGGCCCAGATACGCAGTATTTT.

Only one count was recorded for this clone. The chain is built from TRBV12-5 and TRBJ1-5; D call uncertain. V shed 7 bases and J shed 2 bases, with 18 bases lying between them. The germline gives CDR1 LGHNT, CDR2 FRNRAP. The CDR3 totals 16 residues. In DNA, the CDR3 is TGTGCTAGTGCCCTGGGTAGGACTAGTGGCAATCAGCCCCAGCATTTT. Its protein product is CASALGRTSGNQPQHF.